The 8 T cell receptor beta chains in this list originate from one sample, sequenced in a study of T cell responses to AZD1222 COVID-19 vaccine. TCRdb keeps only in-frame clones here, not all; method: immunoSEQ multiplex PCR. This sample has around 100,000 clones, with 80% to 90% found just once. Here the sequenced sample was peripheral blood, taken on day 0 of AZD1222 vaccination. Receptor source: an adult in good health.

This chain links TRBV6-4 with TRBJ1-1; D perhaps matches TRBD1 (6 bases). CDR1 is MRHNA and CDR2 is SNTAGT in the germline V gene. This CDR3 is 14 amino acids long. The V end lost 10 bases, the J end lost 1 base, and 16 bases lay between the germline ends. CDR3: CAILRGNPNTEAFF. CDR3 bases: TGTGCCATCTTAAGGGGGAATCCGAACACTGAAGCTTTCTTT.

The chain carries TRBV12-3 or TRBV12-4 and TRBJ1-4; D not resolved. The CDR3 is made up of 13 amino acids. V gave up 3 bases and J gave up 6 bases, with 8 bases separating them. For the CDR3, the DNA is TGTGCCAGCAGTTTTTATCTATATGAAAAACTGTTTTTT. This gives the protein CASSFYLYEKLFF.

This clone was counted a single time. V and J are TRBV6-6 and TRBJ2-7, with TRBD1 matching over 7 bases. This CDR3 spans 15 amino acids. V lost 6 bases, J lost 1 base, and 9 bases stayed unmatched. Germline CDR1 reads MNHNY; CDR2 reads SVGAGI (reference sequence). DNA of the CDR3: TGTGCCAGCAGGCCCCCCCGGGACAGATCCTACGAGCAGTACTTC. Its translation: CASRPPRDRSYEQYF.

The rearrangement joins TRBV30 to TRBJ1-5; 7 bases map to TRBD1. The CDR3 sequence is 15 residues long. J was trimmed by 0 bases and V by 3 bases; bases with no gene match: 5. Germline V CDR1 and CDR2: GTSNPN, SVGIG (reference sequence). The CDR3 loop is CAWRSTGVSNQPQHF. CDR3 sequence (DNA): TGTGCCTGGAGGTCAACAGGGGTTAGCAATCAGCCCCAGCATTTT.

This chain connects TRBV18 to TRBJ1-2; D remains unclear. The CDR3 spans 12 residues. Germline V CDR1 and CDR2: KGHSH, LQKENI. Trimming cost V 3 bases and J 7 bases, with 9 bases left between them. This chain's CDR3 is CASSPFPGGYTF. The DNA for the CDR3 is TGTGCCAGCTCACCCTTTCCGGGTGGCTACACCTTC.

The chain has TRBV27 and TRBJ1-5, with 7 positions matching TRBD1. The CDR3 contains 15 residues. CDR1 is MNHEY, CDR2 SMNVEV, per germline (reference sequence). The trim removed 4 bases at V and 7 bases at J, leaving 10 bases unmatched. The chain's CDR3 is CASSSWDSPRQPQHF. The CDR3 bases are TGTGCCAGCAGTTCCTGGGACAGCCCTCGACAGCCCCAGCATTTT.

This chain uses TRBV29-1 with TRBJ1-1, with D tentatively TRBD1 (6 bases). This CDR3 contains 12 residues. Trimming pared 4 bases from V and 4 bases from J, leaving 10 bases between. Per the germline V gene, CDR1 is SQVTM and CDR2 is ANQGSEA. The DNA of the CDR3 is TGCAGCGTTGTAAGGGGGGGCACTGAAGCTTTCTTT. This translates into CSVVRGGTEAFF.

This chain joins TRBV6-5 and TRBJ2-6, with D unclear. Looked up from germline, CDR1 is MNHEY and CDR2 is SVGAGI. The CDR3 is made up of 14 amino acids. Trimming removed 8 bases at V and 5 bases at J, with 13 bases between. The CDR3 protein is CASGRYERANVLTF. CDR3 sequence (DNA): TGTGCCAGCGGCCGGTACGAGAGGGCCAACGTCCTGACTTTC.